Here is one T cell receptor beta chain with its context. Germline-derived CDR1 and CDR2 are MNHEY and SVGAGI. This CDR3 is 14 amino acids long. The V and J ends lost 6 bases and 5 bases respectively, with 14 bases between them. The data are from a study of CD8+ T cells in alopecia areata. The treatment here: oral pan-JAK inhibitor, 5-10 mg twice daily. Extraction and reverse transcription of RNA yielded cDNA as the sequencing template. The data were produced by immunoSEQ multiplex PCR, yet TCRdb's version contains in-frame clones alone and is incomplete. Here the sample spans around 120,000 clones, about 50% being singletons.

The TCR was taken from a human donor with alopecia areata. The V call is TRBV6-5, the J call TRBJ2-1; D gene uncertain. Sequencing was performed on CD4+ T cells sorted from blood, taken at week 4, from a patient treated with tofacitinib. CDR3 sequence reads: CASSTLVANNEQFF. CDR3 sequence (DNA): TGTGCCAGCAGCACCTTGGTGGCAAACAATGAGCAGTTCTTC.